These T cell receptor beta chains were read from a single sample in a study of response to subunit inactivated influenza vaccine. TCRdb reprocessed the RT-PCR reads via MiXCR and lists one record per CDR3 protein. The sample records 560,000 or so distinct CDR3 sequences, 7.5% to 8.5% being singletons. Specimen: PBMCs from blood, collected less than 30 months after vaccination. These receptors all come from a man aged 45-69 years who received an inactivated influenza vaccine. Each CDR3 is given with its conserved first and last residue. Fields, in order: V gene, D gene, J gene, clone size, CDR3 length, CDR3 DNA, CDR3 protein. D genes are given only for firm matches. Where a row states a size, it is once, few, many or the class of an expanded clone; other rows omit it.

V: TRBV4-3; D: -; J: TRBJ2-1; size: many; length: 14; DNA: TGCGCCAGCAGCCAAGATCTGGCAGCGGGTGAGCAGTTCTTC; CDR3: CASSQDLAAGEQFF
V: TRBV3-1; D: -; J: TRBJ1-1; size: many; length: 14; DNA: TGTGCCAGCAGCCATCCCCCCCAGAACACTGAAGCTTTCTTT; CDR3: CASSHPPQNTEAFF
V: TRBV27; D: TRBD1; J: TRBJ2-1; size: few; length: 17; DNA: TGTGCCAGCAGCCTGAAGCTTACAGGGGGTCGACGAAATGAGCAGTTCTTC; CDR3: CASSLKLTGGRRNEQFF
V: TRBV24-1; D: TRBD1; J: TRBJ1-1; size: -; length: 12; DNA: TGTGCCACCAGTGAAGACAGGGGTGAAGCTTTCTTT; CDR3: CATSEDRGEAFF
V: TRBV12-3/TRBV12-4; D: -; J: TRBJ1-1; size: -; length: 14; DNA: TGTGCCAGCAGTTCTGGCGGGGGCTGGACTGAAGCTTTCTTT; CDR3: CASSSGGGWTEAFF
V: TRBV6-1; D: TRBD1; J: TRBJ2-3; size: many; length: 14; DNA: TGTGCCAGCAGGGACAGGGGAACGGCAGATACGCAGTATTTT; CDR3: CASRDRGTADTQYF
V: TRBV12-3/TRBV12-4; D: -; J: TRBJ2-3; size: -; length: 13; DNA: TGTGCCAGCCGGCTACCCATCACAGATACGCAGTATTTT; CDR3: CASRLPITDTQYF
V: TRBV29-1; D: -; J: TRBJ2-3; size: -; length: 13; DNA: TGCAGCGTTAACGGGTTTAGCACAGATACGCAGTATTTT; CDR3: CSVNGFSTDTQYF
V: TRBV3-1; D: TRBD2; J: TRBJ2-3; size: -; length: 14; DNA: TGTGCCAGCAGCCAGGGACTAGTTGCAGATACGCAGTATTTT; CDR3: CASSQGLVADTQYF
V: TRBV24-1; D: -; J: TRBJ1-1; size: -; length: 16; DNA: TGTGCCACCAGTGACGCTACATCAGGAAGGAACACTGAAGCTTTCTTT; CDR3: CATSDATSGRNTEAFF
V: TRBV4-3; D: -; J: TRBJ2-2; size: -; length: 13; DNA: TGCGCCAGCAGCCAATCGTTGTACGGGGAGCTGTTTTTT; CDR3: CASSQSLYGELFF
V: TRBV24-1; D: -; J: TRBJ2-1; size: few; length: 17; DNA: TGTGCCACCAGTGATCTCACCTGGGATGGCTCCTACAATGAGCAGTTCTTC; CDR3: CATSDLTWDGSYNEQFF
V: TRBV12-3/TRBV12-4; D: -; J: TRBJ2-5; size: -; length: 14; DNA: TGTGCCAGCTCGCTCGGGGGCCTGTGGAAGACCCAGTACTTC; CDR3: CASSLGGLWKTQYF
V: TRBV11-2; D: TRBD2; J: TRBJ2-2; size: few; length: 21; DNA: TGTGCCAGCAGCTTAGGGAACGGACTAGGCATCTTCCGTCGAAACACCGGGGAGCTGTTTTTT; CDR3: CASSLGNGLGIFRRNTGELFF
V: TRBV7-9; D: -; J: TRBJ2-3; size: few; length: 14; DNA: TGTGCCAGCAGACCCCAGGCCTTGGTTGGTACGCAGTATTTT; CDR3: CASRPQALVGTQYF
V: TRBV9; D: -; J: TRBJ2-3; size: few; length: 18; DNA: TGTGCCAGCAGCCCCCGGGATAGAGGGGTTTTCGGGACAGATACGCAGTATTTT; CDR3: CASSPRDRGVFGTDTQYF
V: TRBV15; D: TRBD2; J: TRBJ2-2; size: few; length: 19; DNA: TGTGCCACCAGCAGAGTATTTTTGGGACTAGCGGGGAACACCGGGGAGCTGTTTTTT; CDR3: CATSRVFLGLAGNTGELFF
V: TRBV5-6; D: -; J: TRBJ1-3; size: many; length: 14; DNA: TGTGCCAGCAGCTTTCCGGGTACTGGAAACACCATATATTTT; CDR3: CASSFPGTGNTIYF
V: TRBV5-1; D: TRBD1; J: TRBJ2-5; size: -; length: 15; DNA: TGCGCCAGCAGCTCCCAGACAGGGACCAAAGAGACCCAGTACTTC; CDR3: CASSSQTGTKETQYF
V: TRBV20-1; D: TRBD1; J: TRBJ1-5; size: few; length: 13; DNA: TGCAGTGCTTGGGCAGGGGGCCGTCAGCCCCAGCATTTT; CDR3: CSAWAGGRQPQHF
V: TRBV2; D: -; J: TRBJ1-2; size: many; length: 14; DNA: TGTGCCAGCAGTGACAGTCCCAGAGCCGATGGCTACACCTTC; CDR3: CASSDSPRADGYTF
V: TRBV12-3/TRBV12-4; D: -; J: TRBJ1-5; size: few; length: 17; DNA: TGTGCCAGCAGCCAACAACTGGACGGTGGGGGCAATCAGCCCCAGCATTTT; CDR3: CASSQQLDGGGNQPQHF
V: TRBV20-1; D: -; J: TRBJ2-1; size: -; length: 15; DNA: TGCAGTGCTAGGGGTCTGGGGAGCTCCTACAATGAGCAGTTCTTC; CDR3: CSARGLGSSYNEQFF
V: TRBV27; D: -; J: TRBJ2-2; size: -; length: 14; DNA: TGTGCCAGCAGTTGGGAGGTGGACACCGGGGAGCTGTTTTTT; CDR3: CASSWEVDTGELFF
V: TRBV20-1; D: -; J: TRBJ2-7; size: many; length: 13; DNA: TGCAGTGCTAGAGGACAAGGCTCCTACGAGCAGTACTTC; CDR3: CSARGQGSYEQYF
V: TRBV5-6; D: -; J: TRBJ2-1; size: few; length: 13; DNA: TGTGCCAGCAGCGAGCTCCCGGGGGGCGAGCAGTTCTTC; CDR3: CASSELPGGEQFF
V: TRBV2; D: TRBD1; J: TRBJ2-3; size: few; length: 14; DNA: TGTGCCAGCGGGGACAGGGGGCGCAGAGATACGCAGTATTTT; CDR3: CASGDRGRRDTQYF
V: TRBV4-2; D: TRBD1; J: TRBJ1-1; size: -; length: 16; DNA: TGTGCCAGCAGTTCAGCAGGGGGCCTTTTAGAAACTGAAGCTTTCTTT; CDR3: CASSSAGGLLETEAFF
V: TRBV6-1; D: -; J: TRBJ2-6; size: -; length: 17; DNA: TGTGCCAGCAGTGAATCAGGCGGCCTCTCTGGGGCCAACGTCCTGACTTTC; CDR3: CASSESGGLSGANVLTF
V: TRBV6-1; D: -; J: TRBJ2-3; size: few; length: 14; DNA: TGTGCCAGCAGTGAACAGGGACCCCCAGATACGCAGTATTTT; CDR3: CASSEQGPPDTQYF
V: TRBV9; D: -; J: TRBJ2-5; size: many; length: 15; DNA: TGTGCCAGCAGCGTAGGAGGAGCGACGCGCGAGACCCAGTACTTC; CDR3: CASSVGGATRETQYF
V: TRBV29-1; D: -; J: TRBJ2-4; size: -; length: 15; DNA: TGCAGCGTTGGCGGAGGCGCTTTAGCCAAAAACATTCAGTACTTC; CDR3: CSVGGGALAKNIQYF
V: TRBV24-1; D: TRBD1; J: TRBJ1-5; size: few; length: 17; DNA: TGTGCCACCAGTGACCCAAGGACAGGGTGGAGCAATCAGCCCCAGCATTTT; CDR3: CATSDPRTGWSNQPQHF
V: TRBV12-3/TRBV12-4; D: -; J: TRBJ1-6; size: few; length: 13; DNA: TGTGCCAGCAGTTTCGAGCTCAGTTCACCCCTCCACTTT; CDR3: CASSFELSSPLHF
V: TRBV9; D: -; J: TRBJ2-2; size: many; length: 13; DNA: TGTGCCAGCAGCGTTCCAGGCACCGGGGAGCTGTTTTTT; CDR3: CASSVPGTGELFF
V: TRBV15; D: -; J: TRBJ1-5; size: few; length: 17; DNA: TGTGCCACCAGCACGAGGACCCCTCCGAGGGGCAATCAGCCCCAGCATTTT; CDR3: CATSTRTPPRGNQPQHF
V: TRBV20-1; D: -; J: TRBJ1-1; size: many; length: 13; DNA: TGCAGTGCTAGAGGTACAGGGATCCCTGAAGCTTTCTTT; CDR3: CSARGTGIPEAFF
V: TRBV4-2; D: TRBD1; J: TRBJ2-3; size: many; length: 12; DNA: TGTGCCAGCAGCCAAGGACAGGGTACGCAGTATTTT; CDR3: CASSQGQGTQYF
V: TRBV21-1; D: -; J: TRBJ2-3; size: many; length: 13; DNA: TGTGCCAGCAGCCCTCACCCCGCAGATACGCAGTATTTT; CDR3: CASSPHPADTQYF
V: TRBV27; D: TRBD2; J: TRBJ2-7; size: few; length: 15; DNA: TGTGCCAGCAGTTCCTTAGCGGGAGGGGTCTACGAGCAGTACTTC; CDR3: CASSSLAGGVYEQYF
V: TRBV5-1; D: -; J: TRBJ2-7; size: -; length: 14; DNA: TGCGCCAGCAGCTTGGCCCCCAGCACCTACGAGCAGTACTTC; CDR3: CASSLAPSTYEQYF
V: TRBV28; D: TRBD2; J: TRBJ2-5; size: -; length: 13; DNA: TGTGCCAGCAGTTTGACTAGCGGGATTTCCCAGTACTTC; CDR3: CASSLTSGISQYF
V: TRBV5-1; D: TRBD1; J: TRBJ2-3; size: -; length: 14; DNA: TGCGCCAGGAGTACAGGGGCCTTTTGGGATACGCAGTATTTT; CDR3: CARSTGAFWDTQYF
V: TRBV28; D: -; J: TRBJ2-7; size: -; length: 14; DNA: TGTGCCAGCAGTTTAGACGGGACAATCCACGAGCAGTACTTC; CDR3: CASSLDGTIHEQYF
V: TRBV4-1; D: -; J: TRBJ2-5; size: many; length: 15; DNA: TGCGCCAGCAGCCAAGTCGATTGGCAGTGGGAGACCCAGTACTTC; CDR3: CASSQVDWQWETQYF
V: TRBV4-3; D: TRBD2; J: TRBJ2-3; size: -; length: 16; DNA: TGCGCCAGCAGCCAAGATCCTAGCGGGACCACAGATACGCAGTATTTT; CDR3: CASSQDPSGTTDTQYF
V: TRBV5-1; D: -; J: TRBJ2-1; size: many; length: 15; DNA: TGCGCCAGCAGCTTGGCGGGGAACTCCTACAATGAGCAGTTCTTC; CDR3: CASSLAGNSYNEQFF
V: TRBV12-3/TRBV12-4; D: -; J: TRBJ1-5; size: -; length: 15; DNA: TGTGCCAGCAGTTTTAGCCAGTATAGCAATCAGCCCCAGCATTTT; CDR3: CASSFSQYSNQPQHF
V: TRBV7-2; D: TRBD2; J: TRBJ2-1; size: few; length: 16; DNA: TGTGCCAGCAGCCTCTCGTCCGGGACTAGCGGGGGGCCCAAGTTCTTC; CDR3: CASSLSSGTSGGPKFF
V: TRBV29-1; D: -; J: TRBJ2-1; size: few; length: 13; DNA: TGCAGCGTTGGCCAACTTTCCTACAATGAGCAGTTCTTC; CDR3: CSVGQLSYNEQFF
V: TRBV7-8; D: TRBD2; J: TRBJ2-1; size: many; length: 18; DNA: TGTGCCAGCAGCTTAGCGCGCGTCTCCAGCGGGACCTACAATGAGCAGTTCTTC; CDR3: CASSLARVSSGTYNEQFF